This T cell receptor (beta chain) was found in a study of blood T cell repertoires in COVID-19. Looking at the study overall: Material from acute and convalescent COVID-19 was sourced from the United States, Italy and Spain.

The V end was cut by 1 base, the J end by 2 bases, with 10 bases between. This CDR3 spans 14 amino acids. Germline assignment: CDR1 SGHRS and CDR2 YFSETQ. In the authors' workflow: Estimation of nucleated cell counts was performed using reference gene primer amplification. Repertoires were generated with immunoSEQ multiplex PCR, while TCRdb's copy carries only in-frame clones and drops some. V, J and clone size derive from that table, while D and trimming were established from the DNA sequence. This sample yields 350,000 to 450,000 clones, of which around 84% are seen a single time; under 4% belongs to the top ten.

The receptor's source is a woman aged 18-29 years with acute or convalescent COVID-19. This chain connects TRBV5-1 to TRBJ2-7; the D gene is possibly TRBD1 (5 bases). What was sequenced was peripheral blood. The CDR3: CASSLSGYTYEQYF. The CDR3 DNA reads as TGCGCCAGCAGCTTGTCAGGGTATACCTACGAGCAGTACTTC. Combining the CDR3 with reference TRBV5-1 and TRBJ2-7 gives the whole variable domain KAGVTQTPRYLIKTRGQQVTLSCSPISGHRSVSWYQQTPGQGLQFLFEYFSETQRNKGNFPGRFSGRQFSNSRSEMNVSTLELGDSALYLCASSLSGYTYEQYFGPGTRLTVT.